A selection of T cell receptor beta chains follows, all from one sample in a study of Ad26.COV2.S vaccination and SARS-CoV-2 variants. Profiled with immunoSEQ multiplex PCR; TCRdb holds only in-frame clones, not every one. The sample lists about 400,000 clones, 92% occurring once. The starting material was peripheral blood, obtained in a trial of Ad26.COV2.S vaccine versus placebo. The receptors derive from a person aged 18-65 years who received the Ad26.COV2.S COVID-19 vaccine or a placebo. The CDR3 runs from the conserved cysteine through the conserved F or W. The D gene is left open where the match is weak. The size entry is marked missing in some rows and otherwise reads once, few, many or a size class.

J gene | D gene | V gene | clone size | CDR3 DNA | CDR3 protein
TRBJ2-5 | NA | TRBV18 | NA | TGTGCCAGCTCACCACATACAGGGTATATAGAGACCCAGTACTTC | CASSPHTGYIETQYF
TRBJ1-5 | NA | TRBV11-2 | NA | TGTGCCAGCAGCTTAGCTTTTCCAGGGGTGGGTCAGCCCCAGCATTTT | CASSLAFPGVGQPQHF
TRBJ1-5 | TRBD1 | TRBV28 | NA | TGTGCCAGCAGCGCAACAGGGGGAAGCAATCAGCCCCAGCATTTT | CASSATGGSNQPQHF
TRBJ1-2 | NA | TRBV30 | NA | TGTGCCTGGACCGAGGGGGGCGGAAGTATCTGGGGCTACACCTTC | CAWTEGGGSIWGYTF
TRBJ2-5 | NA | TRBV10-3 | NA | TGTGCCATCAGCCTTGACTTTTTTGGGGAGACCCAGTACTTC | CAISLDFFGETQYF
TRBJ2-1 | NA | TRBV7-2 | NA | TGTGCCAGCAGGTCCGGGTCCTACAATGAGCAGTTCTTC | CASRSGSYNEQFF
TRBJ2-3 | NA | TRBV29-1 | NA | TGCAGCGTCGCCGTCCAGGGGAGCACAGATACGCAGTATTTT | CSVAVQGSTDTQYF
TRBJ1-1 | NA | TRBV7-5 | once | TGTGCCAGAAGCTTAGTATGGGGGCAGGTTGGAGAAATGAACACTGAAGCTTTCTTT | CARSLVWGQVGEMNTEAFF
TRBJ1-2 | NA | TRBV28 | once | TGTGCCAGCAGTCCATCTGAGAGCAGGTTTGGGTATGGCTACACCTTC | CASSPSESRFGYGYTF
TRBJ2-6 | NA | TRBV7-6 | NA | TGTGCCAGCAGCTTAGAAAGGGGCTCTGGGGCCAACGTCCTGACTTTC | CASSLERGSGANVLTF
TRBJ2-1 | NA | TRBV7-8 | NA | TGTGCCAGCAGCTCATTCACGGGACTTGATTACAATGAGCAGTTCTTC | CASSSFTGLDYNEQFF
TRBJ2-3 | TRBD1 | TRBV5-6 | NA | TGTGCCAGCAGCTTGTGGGTGAGGGGGCTTAGCACAGATACGCAGTATTTT | CASSLWVRGLSTDTQYF
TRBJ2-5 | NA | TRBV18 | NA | TGTGCCAGCTCACTGGAGGGTTCCGAGACCCAGTACTTC | CASSLEGSETQYF
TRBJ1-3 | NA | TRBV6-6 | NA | TGTGCCAGCAGCTCAGATTATAGTGGAAACACCATATATTTT | CASSSDYSGNTIYF
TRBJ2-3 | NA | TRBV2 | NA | TGTGCCAACCGGGAAACTAGCACAGATACGCAGTATTTT | CANRETSTDTQYF
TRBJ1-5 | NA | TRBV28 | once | TGTGCCAGCAGTTTATTGGCCAGGTTGACGAGTCAGCCCCAGCATTTT | CASSLLARLTSQPQHF
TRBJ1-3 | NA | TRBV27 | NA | TGTGCCAGCAGGAAAACCTTGAGCTCTGGAAACACCATATATTTT | CASRKTLSSGNTIYF
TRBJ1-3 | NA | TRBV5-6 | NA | TGTGCCAGCAGCTTGGGAGTGAGGGCTGGAAACACCATATATTTT | CASSLGVRAGNTIYF
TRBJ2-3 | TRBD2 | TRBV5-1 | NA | TGCGCCAGCAGCCAGGGACTAGCGGCCACAGATACGCAGTATTTT | CASSQGLAATDTQYF
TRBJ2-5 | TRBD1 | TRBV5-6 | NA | TGTGCCAGCAGCTCGACAGGGGGTGAAGAGACCCAGTACTTC | CASSSTGGEETQYF
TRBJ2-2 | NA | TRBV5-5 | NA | TGTGCCAGCAGCCCAGGGTCACTAGTTTCCGGGGAGCTGTTTTTT | CASSPGSLVSGELFF
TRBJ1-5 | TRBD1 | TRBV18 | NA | TGTGCCAGCTCACTAGGACAGGGGAATCAGCCCCAGCATTTT | CASSLGQGNQPQHF
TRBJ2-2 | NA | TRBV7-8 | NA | TGTGCCAGCAGCTACGGACATCCGAACACCGGGGAGCTGTTTTTT | CASSYGHPNTGELFF
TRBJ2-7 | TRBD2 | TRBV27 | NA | TGTGCCAGCAGTTCCTCCCCTGGGGGTCTTGCCGGGGGGGCCTACGAGCAGTACTTC | CASSSSPGGLAGGAYEQYF